The clone carrying this T cell receptor (beta chain) is medium-sized in the sample. Germline V gene sequence: CDR1 MNHEY, CDR2 SVGEGT. The CDR3 has 17 amino acids. J gave up 7 bases and V 5 bases, and 9 bases lay outside the gene matches. TCRdb redid the calling of the RT-PCR reads with MiXCR, one entry per CDR3 protein. This sample has some 4,200 distinct CDR3 sequences, with less than 40% found just once. The source is a female donor with primary Sjogren's syndrome. The chain couples TRBV6-2 or TRBV6-3 to TRBJ2-1; TRBD2 matches at 15 bases. The sample comprised memory CD4+ T cells from salivary gland. This chain's CDR3 is CASSRTSGRAALNEQFF. The CDR3 DNA is TGTGCCAGCAGTCGGACTAGCGGGAGGGCCGCATTGAATGAGCAGTTCTTC.